Each of the 16 T cell receptor beta chains below was sequenced from the same sample in a study of blood T cell repertoires in COVID-19. Assay used: immunoSEQ multiplex PCR; TCRdb lists only in-frame clones, some missing. Of 180,000 or so clones in the sample, around 89% are singletons; the top ten hold 0.62%. Source material: peripheral blood. These receptors were collected from a man over 45 with acute or convalescent COVID-19.

This clone was detected a few times. The CDR3: CASSFSLTNEKLFF. In DNA, the CDR3 is TGTGCCAGCAGCTTTAGTCTCACTAATGAAAAACTGTTTTTT. This chain uses TRBV7-9 with TRBJ1-4; D is ambiguous. Trimming removed 3 bases at V and 2 bases at J, with 7 bases between. This CDR3 contains 14 residues. Germline V gene lookup returns CDR1 SEHNR and CDR2 FQNEAQ (reference sequence).

The chain uses TRBV2 and TRBJ2-1; TRBD2 agrees at 7 bases. This CDR3 is 16 amino acids long. Germline assignment: CDR1 SNHLY and CDR2 FYNNEI. J gave up 0 bases and V 2 bases, and 4 bases lay outside the gene matches. CDR3 residues: CASSELPGGSYNEQFF. The CDR3 bases are TGTGCCAGCAGTGAACTCCCGGGAGGCTCCTACAATGAGCAGTTCTTC.

V and J are TRBV9 and TRBJ2-7; D is ambiguous. This CDR3 region has 13 residues. V dropped 0 bases and J dropped 0 bases, with 4 bases sitting between them. CDR1 and CDR2 from the germline V gene are SGDLS and YYNGEE. This CDR3 reads CASSVDGSYEQYF. The DNA for the CDR3 is TGTGCCAGCAGCGTAGACGGCTCCTACGAGCAGTACTTC.

This chain links TRBV27 with TRBJ2-7, with D maybe TRBD2 (5 bases). The CDR3 runs 14 residues. Germline V gene lookup returns CDR1 MNHEY and CDR2 SMNVEV (reference sequence). V was clipped by 7 bases and J by 1 base, with 14 bases between them. CDR3 amino acids: CASKPRRLSYEQYF. DNA of the CDR3: TGTGCCAGCAAACCAAGGAGGTTATCCTACGAGCAGTACTTC.

The J gene is TRBJ1-5, the V gene TRBV9; possible D gene TRBD1, 6 bases. The CDR3 covers 15 residues. V shed 7 bases and J shed 6 bases, with 20 bases lying between them. Germline CDR1 and CDR2: SGDLS and YYNGEE. CDR3 sequence reads: CASSRGGTLGQPQHF. The CDR3 DNA follows: TGTGCCAGCTCTCGGGGGGGGACATTGGGTCAGCCCCAGCATTTT. Variable domain in full (rest from reference TRBV9 and TRBJ1-5): DSGVTQTPKHLITATGQRVTLRCSPRSGDLSVYWYQQSLDQGLQFLIQYYNGEERAKGNILERFSAQQFPDLHSELNLSSLELGDSALYFCASSRGGTLGQPQHFGDGTRLSIL.

CDR3: CAVSRDKYNSPLHF. CDR3 in DNA: TGTGCCGTCTCCCGGGACAAGTATAATTCACCCCTCCACTTT. V usage is TRBV19 and J usage is TRBJ1-6, with D possibly matching TRBD1 (6 bases). With 11 bases removed from V and 4 bases from J, the gap between germline ends came to 15 bases. CDR1 and CDR2 (germline): LNHDA, SQIVND (reference sequence). The CDR3 is 14 residues long. The full variable domain, its missing parts supplied by reference TRBV19 and TRBJ1-6, is DGGITQSPKYLFRKEGQNVTLSCEQNLNHDAMYWYRQDPGQGLRLIYYSQIVNDFQKGDIAEGYSVSREKKESFPLTVTSAQKNPTAFYLCAVSRDKYNSPLHFGNGTRLTVT.

The CDR3 nucleotides are TGTGCCAGCAGCTTAGGGACAGGGGCGGACTACGAGCAGTACTTC. Translated: CASSLGTGADYEQYF. This chain links TRBV11-2 with TRBJ2-7; TRBD1 matches at 9 bases. CDR1 SGHAT and CDR2 FQNNGV come from the germline V gene. This CDR3 has 15 residues. V shed 1 base and J 3 bases; nucleotides not matched to a gene: 4.

The J gene is TRBJ2-4, the V gene TRBV18; the match to TRBD2 covers 8 bases. Germline V CDR1 and CDR2: KGHSH, LQKENI. Trimming removed 3 bases from V and 8 bases from J; junction bases left unmatched: 6. This CDR3 has 14 residues. The CDR3 DNA sequence: TGTGCCAGCTCACCCCCCGGGGGGGTGGACATTCAGTACTTC. Protein sequence: CASSPPGGVDIQYF.

This clone was counted a single time. The CDR3 coding sequence is TGCGCCAGCAAACCGGGACAGGGACTTTACGAGCAGTACTTC. Amino acids: CASKPGQGLYEQYF. The rearrangement uses TRBV5-1 and TRBJ2-7; TRBD1 aligns across 9 bases. The junction had 8 bases not matched to a gene; V was cut back by 6 bases and J by 4 bases. The CDR3 runs 14 residues. Germline values: CDR1 SGHRS, CDR2 YFSETQ.

V and J are TRBV24-1 and TRBJ1-2, with TRBD1 identical over 8 bases. The CDR3 is made up of 14 amino acids. J was trimmed by 2 bases and V by 7 bases; bases with no gene match: 5. Germline CDR1 is KGHDR and CDR2 is SFDVKD. The CDR3: CATSGDRSNYGYTF. The CDR3 DNA reads as TGTGCCACCAGCGGGGACAGGTCAAACTATGGCTACACCTTC.

This clone was seen only once. V usage is TRBV5-1 and J usage is TRBJ1-5, with D maybe TRBD1 (5 bases). CDR1 and CDR2 from the germline V gene are SGHRS and YFSETQ. This CDR3 spans 12 amino acids. V was shortened by 9 bases and J by 5 bases, with 12 bases between the two germline ends. The CDR3 region is CATRRQYQPQHF. The CDR3 bases are TGCGCCACCAGAAGACAGTATCAGCCCCAGCATTTT.

This clone appeared a single time. The chain carries TRBV5-1 and TRBJ2-3, with D possibly TRBD1 on 5 matching bases. The CDR3 has 14 amino acids. V lost 0 bases to trimming and J lost 4 bases, with 9 bases between them. Germline CDR1 SGHRS, CDR2 YFSETQ. CDR3 loop: CASSLEGYPDTQYF. CDR3 DNA sequence: TGCGCCAGCAGCTTGGAGGGGTACCCAGATACGCAGTATTTT.

This chain joins TRBV28 and TRBJ1-2, with a possible D match to TRBD1 (5 bases). Germline-derived CDR1 and CDR2 are MDHEN and SYDVKM. The V end lost 6 bases, the J end lost 8 bases, and 10 bases lay between the germline ends. The CDR3 loop spans 11 amino acids. The CDR3 spells CASSSNRGYTF. As DNA, the CDR3 is TGTGCCAGCAGCTCAAACAGGGGCTACACCTTC.

Note on this clone: The sample carries other DNA sequences with the same CDR3. This chain uses TRBV5-1 with TRBJ2-3; maybe TRBD2 (6 bases). V was clipped by 1 base and J by 1 base, with 7 bases between them. Germline V gene lookup returns CDR1 SGHRS and CDR2 YFSETQ. CDR3 length equals 14 residues. The CDR3: CASSLPSGTDTQYF. CDR3 sequence (DNA): TGCGCCAGCAGCTTGCCTAGCGGCACAGATACGCAGTATTTT.

This chain connects TRBV14 to TRBJ2-1; 7 bases agree with TRBD2. The trim removed 4 bases at V and 6 bases at J, leaving 9 bases unmatched. The length of the CDR3 is 15 residues. Looked up from germline, CDR1 is SGHDN and CDR2 is FVKESK. CDR3 sequence: CASSPRGLESNEQFF. The CDR3 DNA sequence: TGTGCCAGCAGCCCCCGAGGACTAGAGAGCAATGAGCAGTTCTTC.

This chain joins TRBV2 and TRBJ1-4; TRBD1 matches at 8 bases. The V segment lost 7 bases and the J segment 3 bases; nucleotides outside the gene matches: 7. The CDR3 sequence is 15 residues long. Germline V gene sequence: CDR1 SNHLY, CDR2 FYNNEI. CDR3 sequence reads: CASKGRQGPNEKLFF. DNA of the CDR3: TGTGCCAGCAAAGGAAGACAGGGGCCTAATGAAAAACTGTTTTTT.